A single sample is the source of the 8 T cell receptor beta chains below, sequenced in a study of post-analysis software for immune sequencing data (dated by TCRdb to about 2015). Findings and caveats that apply to the study as a whole: Patients showed significantly higher frequencies than controls for 4 or 5 TRBV segments, among them TRBV5-6, TRBV5-1 and TRBV20-1.

No antigen has been identified for these receptors. Libraries were built with PCR. These reads were obtained on an Illumina HiSeq 2500. To reduce PCR and sequencing biases, unique molecular identifiers were incorporated into the TCR beta cDNA libraries. TCRdb trimmed the raw reads at Q25, called clones with MiXCR and kept productive beta chains. Each CDR3 protein gets just one entry, which takes the most common genes and DNA from the rows behind it. For this sample the table gives 650,000 to 850,000 distinct CDR3 sequences, of which roughly 50% were detected only once. Of the sample, 4.9% is held by the ten largest clones. Sequencing was done on a sample of blood. Receptors originate from a girl aged 5-17 years with multiple sclerosis.

The chain joins TRBV6-2 or TRBV6-3 to TRBJ2-7; possibly TRBD1 for D (5 bases). In germline, CDR1 is MNHEY, CDR2 SVGEGT. V lost 0 bases, J lost 0 bases, and 9 bases lay in between. This CDR3 region has 15 residues. CDR3 DNA: TGTGCCAGCAGTTACTCGATAAGGGGCTCCTACGAGCAGTACTTC. Translation: CASSYSIRGSYEQYF.

CDR3 DNA: TGCAGTGCACCCCAGGGAGGGAACACTGAAGCTTTCTTT. Protein sequence: CSAPQGGNTEAFF. This rearrangement joins TRBV20-1 to TRBJ1-1; D possibly corresponds to TRBD1 (5 bases). V shed 6 bases and J shed 1 base, with 12 bases lying between them. Germline V gives CDR1 DFQATT, CDR2 SNEGSKA (reference sequence). This CDR3 has 13 amino acids.

This clonotype was picked up a small number of times. The rearrangement links TRBV7-2 to TRBJ2-3; 11 nucleotides align to TRBD2. This CDR3 has 15 amino acids. The V segment lost 6 bases and the J segment 2 bases; nucleotides outside the gene matches: 4. Per the germline V gene, CDR1 is SGHTA and CDR2 is FQGNSA. The CDR3 DNA reads as TGTGCCAGCAGTCCGGGACTAGCGGCCACAGATACGCAGTATTTT. Translated, it gives CASSPGLAATDTQYF. The variable domain in full, completed from reference TRBV7-2 and TRBJ2-3, reads GAGVSQSPSNKVTEKGKDVELRCDPISGHTALYWYRQSLGQGLEFLIYFQGNSAPDKSGLPSDRFSAERTGGSVSTLTIQRTQQEDSAVYLCASSPGLAATDTQYFGPGTRLTVL.

The chain links TRBV7-3 to TRBJ2-1, with TRBD2 identical over 13 bases. Trimming cost V 4 bases and J 4 bases; bases outside gene matches: 4. Germline CDR1 and CDR2: SGHTA and FQGTGA. The CDR3 runs to 16 residues. CDR3 DNA: TGTGCCAGCAGCTCACCGGGACTAGCGGGGTACAATGAGCAGTTCTTC. Translating gives CASSSPGLAGYNEQFF.

The V gene is TRBV20-1, the J gene TRBJ1-1; D gene unclear. There are 15 residues in the CDR3. Trimming removed 0 bases from V and 2 bases from J, with 13 bases in between. Germline CDR1 is DFQATT and CDR2 is SNEGSKA (reference sequence). The CDR3 DNA is TGCAGTGCTAGAGACCTATGGGCGGGAAACACTGAAGCTTTCTTT. Its protein product is CSARDLWAGNTEAFF.

A note on this clonotype: This clone may be a read error of a much larger clone one base away. The chain has TRBV7-2 and TRBJ2-1; TRBD2 matches 8 bases. The J call is doubtful: the DNA matches TRBJ2-7 better. This CDR3 has 16 residues. Germline CDR1 is SGHTA and CDR2 is FQGNSA. CDR3 sequence reads: CASSLAGGRTYNEQYF. CDR3 in DNA: TGTGCCAGCAGCTTAGCTGGCGGGAGGACCTACAATGAGCAGTACTTC.

In this sample, this clonotype turned up a few times. The rearrangement joins TRBV7-3 to TRBJ1-1, with TRBD1 as a possible D gene (5 bases). V gave up 5 bases and J gave up 6 bases, with 13 bases separating them. The CDR3 spans 13 residues. The germline V gene encodes CDR1 SGHTA and CDR2 FQGTGA. The CDR3 protein is CASSPQGGAEAFF. The CDR3 nucleotides are TGTGCCAGCAGCCCGCAGGGAGGCGCTGAAGCTTTCTTT.

This chain joins TRBV6-6 and TRBJ2-7; the match to TRBD2 covers 10 bases. V trimming: 4 bases; J trimming: 3 bases; junction bases outside the gene matches: 6. Germline assignment: CDR1 MNHNY and CDR2 SVGAGI (reference sequence). This CDR3 has 15 residues. The chain's CDR3 is CASSWLAGEDYEQYF. The CDR3 DNA follows: TGTGCCAGCAGTTGGCTAGCGGGAGAAGACTACGAGCAGTACTTC.